This TCR beta chain was captured by sequencing in a study of T cells in Graves' hyperthyroidism and ophthalmopathy. On this clonotype itself: Its antigen remains unidentified.

Whole-study findings and limits: Blood also contained most expanded thyroid clonotypes above 0.001.

Regions amplified from RNA transcripts were the TCR beta CDR3 regions. The HTBI primer set served for first-round RT-PCR of the TCR CDR3. TCRdb called the multiplex PCR reads again in MiXCR, with one record for every CDR3 protein. This repertoire shows around 620,000 distinct CDR3 sequences, 16% found once; its top ten account for around 4%. The CDR3 consists of 18 residues. The germline gives CDR1 MGHRA, CDR2 YSYEKL. V lost 4 bases to trimming and J lost 2 bases, with 20 bases between them. Patients were excluded because of uncontrolled infection, other autoimmune disease, pregnancy or lactation. Each diagnosis was grounded in clinical symptoms, serum thyroxine and TRAb, thyroid ultrasound, and orbital computed tomography. Approximately 9.3 ml of fresh peripheral blood supplied the PBMCs.

The TCR was taken from a woman in her thirties with Graves' hyperthyroidism. Sample: blood. This chain uses TRBV4-1 with TRBJ2-2; TRBD1 is a possible D gene (5 bases). CDR3 sequence reads: CASSRRTTDILNTGELFF. The CDR3 region has the DNA TGCGCCAGCAGCCGACGTACGACAGATATTTTAAACACCGGGGAGCTGTTTTTT.